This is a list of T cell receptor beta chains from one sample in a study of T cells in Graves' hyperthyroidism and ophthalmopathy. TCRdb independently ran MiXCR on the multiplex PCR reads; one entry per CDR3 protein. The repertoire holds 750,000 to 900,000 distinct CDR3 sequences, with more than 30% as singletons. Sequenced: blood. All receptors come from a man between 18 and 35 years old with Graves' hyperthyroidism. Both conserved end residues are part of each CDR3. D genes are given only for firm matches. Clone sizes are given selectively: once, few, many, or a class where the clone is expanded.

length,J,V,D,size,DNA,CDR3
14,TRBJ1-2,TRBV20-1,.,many,TGCAGTGCTGAGGGGCCCCAACGGAACTATGGCTACACCTTC,CSAEGPQRNYGYTF
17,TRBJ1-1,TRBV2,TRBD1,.,TGTGCCAGCAGCGAGGACCCAGGGGGCCTTTTGAACACTGAAGCTTTCTTT,CASSEDPGGLLNTEAFF
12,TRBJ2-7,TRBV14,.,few,TGTGCCAGCAGCCAAATAGGTTACGAGCAGTACTTC,CASSQIGYEQYF
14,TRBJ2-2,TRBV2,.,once,TGTGCCAGCAGGGTGGGCCCGAGCACCGGGGAGCTGTTTTTT,CASRVGPSTGELFF
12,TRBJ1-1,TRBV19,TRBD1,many,TGTGCCAGTAGTAAGGGGGCGGCTGAAGCTTTCTTT,CASSKGAAEAFF
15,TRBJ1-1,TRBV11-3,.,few,TGTGCCAGCAGCTTAGGAGGGTCCGTGAACACTGAAGCTTTCTTT,CASSLGGSVNTEAFF
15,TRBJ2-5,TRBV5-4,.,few,TGTGCCAGCAGCTTTCCCCTGCAGGGAGGAGAGACCCAGTACTTC,CASSFPLQGGETQYF
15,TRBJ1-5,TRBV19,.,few,TGTGCCAGCAGCCAAGTAGTGGGTAGCAATCAGCCCCAGCATTTT,CASSQVVGSNQPQHF
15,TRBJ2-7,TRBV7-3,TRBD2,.,TGTGCCAGCAGCCCAACTAGCGGGGGGCTCCACGAGCAGTACTTC,CASSPTSGGLHEQYF
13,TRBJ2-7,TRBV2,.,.,TGTGCCAGCAGTGAAGGGGAACTCTACGAGCAGTACTTC,CASSEGELYEQYF
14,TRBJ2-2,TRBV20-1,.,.,TGCAGTGCTCGAGGCAGTATGAACACCGGGGAGCTGTTTTTT,CSARGSMNTGELFF
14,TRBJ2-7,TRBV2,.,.,TGTGCCAGCAGCCCGGGGGCGGGTGTTTACGAGCAGTACTTC,CASSPGAGVYEQYF
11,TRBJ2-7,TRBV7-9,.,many,TGTGCCAGCAGCTCAACCCTTTGGCAGTACTTC,CASSSTLWQYF
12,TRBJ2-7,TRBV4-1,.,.,TGCGCCAGCAGCCCCTCGGACGCCGAGCAGTACTTC,CASSPSDAEQYF
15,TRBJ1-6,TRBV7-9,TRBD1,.,TGTGCCAGCAGTCCCTGGACAGGCTCAGATTCACCCCTCCACTTT,CASSPWTGSDSPLHF
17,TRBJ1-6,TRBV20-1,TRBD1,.,TGCAGTGCGCAACATCCGGGACAGGGCCGGAGTACGGCACCCCTCCACTTT,CSAQHPGQGRSTAPLHF
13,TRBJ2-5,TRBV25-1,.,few,TGTGCCAGCAACACAGGGAGAGGAGAGACCCAGTACTTC,CASNTGRGETQYF
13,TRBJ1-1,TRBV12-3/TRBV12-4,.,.,TGTGCCAGCAGCGCCGGGGTTTGGTCTGAAGCTTTCTTT,CASSAGVWSEAFF
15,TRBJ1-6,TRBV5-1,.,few,TGCGCCAGCAGCTTGGAAGGGACTCCGGGTTCACCCCTCCACTTT,CASSLEGTPGSPLHF
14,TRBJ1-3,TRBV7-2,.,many,TGTGCCAGCAGCTTAGTGGGGACTGGAAACACCATATATTTT,CASSLVGTGNTIYF
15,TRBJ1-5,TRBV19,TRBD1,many,TGTGCCAGTAGACCACAGGGGGCTAGCAATCAGCCCCAGCATTTT,CASRPQGASNQPQHF
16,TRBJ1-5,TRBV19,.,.,TGTGCCAGTAGTATTTTTGGTTTCGTCGGCAATCAGCCCCAGCATTTT,CASSIFGFVGNQPQHF
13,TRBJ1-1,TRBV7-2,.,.,TGCGCCAGCAGCCGTATTTCAGGCACTGAAGCTTTCTTT,CASSRISGTEAFF
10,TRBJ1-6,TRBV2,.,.,TGTGCCAGCAGTGAAGGCGCCCTCCACTTT,CASSEGALHF
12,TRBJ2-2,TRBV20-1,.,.,TGCTGTGCCCGAGGGGGGTACGGGGAGCTGTTTTTT,CCARGGYGELFF
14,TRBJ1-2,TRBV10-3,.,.,TGTGCCATCAGTGAAGAGGACACAATCTATGGCTACACCTTC,CAISEEDTIYGYTF
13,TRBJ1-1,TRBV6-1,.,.,TGTGCCAGCAGCCAGCACACAGGCACTGAAGCTTTCTTT,CASSQHTGTEAFF
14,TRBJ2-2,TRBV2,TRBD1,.,TGTGCCAGCAGGGAACAGGGGCCCACCGGGGAGCTGTTTTTT,CASREQGPTGELFF
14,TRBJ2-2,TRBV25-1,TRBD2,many,TGTGCCAGCAGCGTATCGGGAGGCACCGGGGAGCTGTTTTTT,CASSVSGGTGELFF
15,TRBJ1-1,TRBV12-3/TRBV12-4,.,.,TGTGCCAGCAACCCGACAGGCACAAGGATCACTGAAGCTTTCTTT,CASNPTGTRITEAFF
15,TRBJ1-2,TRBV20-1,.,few,TGCAGTGCCGATAGAGGGTTCCAATCCCCCTATGGCTACACCTTC,CSADRGFQSPYGYTF
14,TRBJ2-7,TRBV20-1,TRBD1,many,TGCAGTGCTAGAGATGGGACAGGGGGCTACGAGCAGTACTTC,CSARDGTGGYEQYF
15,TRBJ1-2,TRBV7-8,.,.,TGTGCCAGCAGCCCTATCATACAGGGTGCCTATGGCTACACCTTC,CASSPIIQGAYGYTF
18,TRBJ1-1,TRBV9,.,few,TGTGCCAGCAGCGTAAATGTTGGCGGAACAGCTTTCAACACTGAAGCTTTCTTT,CASSVNVGGTAFNTEAFF
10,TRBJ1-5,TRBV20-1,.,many,TGCAGTGCTGGCACTCGGCCCCAGCATTTT,CSAGTRPQHF
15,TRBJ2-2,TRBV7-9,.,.,TGTGCCAGCAGCTTAGCGCCGGCTAGGCTCGAGGAGCTGTTTTTT,CASSLAPARLEELFF
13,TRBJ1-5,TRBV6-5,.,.,TGTGCCAGCAGCCAGGGTAAGGTTCAGCCCCAGCATTTT,CASSQGKVQPQHF
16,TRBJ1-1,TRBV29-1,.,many,TGCAGCGGCGTAACAGGCCTCGCCTTCATGAACACTGAAGCTTTCTTT,CSGVTGLAFMNTEAFF
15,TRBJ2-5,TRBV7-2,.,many,TGTGCCAGCAGCTTAGCGCTGGGTAGCGCGGAGACCCAGTACTTC,CASSLALGSAETQYF
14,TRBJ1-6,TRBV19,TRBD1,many,TGTGCCAGTAGTGGGGACAGCTATAATTCACCCCTCCACTTT,CASSGDSYNSPLHF
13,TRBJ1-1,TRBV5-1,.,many,TGTGCCAGCAGCTTAGACGGGGCCACTGAAGCTTTCTTT,CASSLDGATEAFF
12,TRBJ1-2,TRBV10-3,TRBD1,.,TGTGCCATCAGTTCGGGACAGTGGGGCTACACCTTC,CAISSGQWGYTF
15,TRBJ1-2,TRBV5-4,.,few,TGTGCCAGCAGCCCGGAGGCAGGGACTAACTATGGCTACACCTTC,CASSPEAGTNYGYTF
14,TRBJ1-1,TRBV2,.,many,TGTGCCAGCAGTGAGACACAAATGAACACTGAAGCTTTCTTT,CASSETQMNTEAFF
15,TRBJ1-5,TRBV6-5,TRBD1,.,TGTGCCAGCAGTCACACGTCAACAGGGGATCAGCCCCAGCATTTT,CASSHTSTGDQPQHF
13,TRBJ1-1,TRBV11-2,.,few,TGTGCCAGCAGTAAAAGACAGACCACTGAAGCTTTCTTT,CASSKRQTTEAFF
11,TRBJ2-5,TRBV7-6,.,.,TGTGCTGTACAGCTTCAAGAGACCCAGTACTTC,CAVQLQETQYF
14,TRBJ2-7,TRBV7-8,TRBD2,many,TGTGCCAGCAGCTTTGCGGGAGGGCCCTACGAGCAGTACTTC,CASSFAGGPYEQYF
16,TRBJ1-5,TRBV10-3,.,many,TGTGCCATCAGTGAGAGGGAGGTCGTGAGCAATCAGCCCCAGCATTTT,CAISEREVVSNQPQHF
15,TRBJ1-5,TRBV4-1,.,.,TGCGCCAGCAGCCAAGAGGGCACTCACAATCAGCCCCAGCATTTT,CASSQEGTHNQPQHF
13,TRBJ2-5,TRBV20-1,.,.,TGCAGTGCTAGAGAAGGAGGGCACGAGACCCAGTACTTC,CSAREGGHETQYF
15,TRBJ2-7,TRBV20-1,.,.,TGCAGTGCTAGAGCCCACGGAGAAGGCACCTACGAGCAGTACTTC,CSARAHGEGTYEQYF
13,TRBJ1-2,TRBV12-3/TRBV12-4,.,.,TGTGCCAGCGTTGTGTCTCTGGGCTATGGCTACACCTTC,CASVVSLGYGYTF
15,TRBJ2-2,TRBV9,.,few,TGTGCCAGCAGCGTAGTATCAGAGAACACCGGGGAGCTGTTTTTT,CASSVVSENTGELFF
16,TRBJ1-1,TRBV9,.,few,TGTGCCAGCAGCCCCGAGGAGGGAGGGCCGAACACTGAAGCTTTCTTT,CASSPEEGGPNTEAFF